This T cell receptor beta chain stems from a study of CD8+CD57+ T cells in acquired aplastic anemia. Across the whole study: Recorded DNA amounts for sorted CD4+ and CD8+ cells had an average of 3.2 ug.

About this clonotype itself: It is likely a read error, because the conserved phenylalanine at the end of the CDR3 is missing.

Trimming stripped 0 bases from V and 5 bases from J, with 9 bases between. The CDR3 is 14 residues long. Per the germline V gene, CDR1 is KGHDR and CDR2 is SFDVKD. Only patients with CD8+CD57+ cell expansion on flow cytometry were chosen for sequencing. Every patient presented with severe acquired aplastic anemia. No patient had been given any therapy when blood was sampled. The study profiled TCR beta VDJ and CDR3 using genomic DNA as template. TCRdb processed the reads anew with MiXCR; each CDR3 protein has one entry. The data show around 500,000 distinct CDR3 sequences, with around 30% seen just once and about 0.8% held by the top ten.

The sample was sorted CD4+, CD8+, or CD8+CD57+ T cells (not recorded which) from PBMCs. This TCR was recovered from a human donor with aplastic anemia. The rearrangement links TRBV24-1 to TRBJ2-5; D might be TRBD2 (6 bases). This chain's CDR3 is CATSDLGGLETQYL. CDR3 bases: TGTGCCACCAGTGATTTGGGAGGGTTGGAGACCCAGTACCTC.